This entry describes one T cell receptor beta chain. TCRdb's table, derived via immunoSEQ multiplex PCR, lists solely in-frame clones and lacks some. The sample records 200,000 or so clones, around 80% being singletons. The sample comes from a study of blood T cell repertoires in COVID-19. Sequenced sample: PBMCs or T cells enriched from blood (not recorded which). The clonotype comes from a man in his 60s who had recovered from COVID-19.

CDR3 nucleotides: TGTGCCAGCAGACTGACTGGGACAGATAATTCACCCCTCCACTTT. Its translation is CASRLTGTDNSPLHF. V and J are TRBV6-6 and TRBJ1-6, with 7 bases matching TRBD1. The germline V gene encodes CDR1 MNHNY and CDR2 SVGAGI (reference sequence). The CDR3 spans 15 residues. V gave up 6 bases and J gave up 5 bases; unmatched junction bases: 7.